This T cell receptor beta chain is from a study of blood T cells in healthy people across ages. Points from the study as a whole: TCR beta diversity, measured per million T cells, fell in a roughly linear way with age. Long-lived donors had more naive CD4+ cells and higher diversity than aged donors.

The second PCR ran roughly 7 to 12 cycles with a sample-barcoded 5' primer and J-beta primers. TCRdb redid the calling of the 5' RACE reads with MiXCR, one entry per CDR3 protein. Of some 1.8 million distinct CDR3 sequences detected, approximately 39% appear once; the ten largest clones hold 23%. Of note for this clonotype: Its specificity is unknown.

Aged about 6 to 90, donors were systemically healthy Caucasians from Russia. Staff drew roughly 10 milliliters of peripheral blood from each donor. There are 14 residues in the CDR3. CDR1 and CDR2 from the germline V gene are SGHTA and FQGNSA. The ends were cut back, 0 bases at V and 4 bases at J, with 9 bases in the middle. The J gene is TRBJ1-1, the V gene TRBV7-2; no clear D. This TCR came from a human donor in good health. Sequencing was done on a sample of blood. The DNA for the CDR3 is TGTGCCAGCAGCTTAGCTAGAGGGAGCACTGAAGCTTTCTTT. Translated: CASSLARGSTEAFF.